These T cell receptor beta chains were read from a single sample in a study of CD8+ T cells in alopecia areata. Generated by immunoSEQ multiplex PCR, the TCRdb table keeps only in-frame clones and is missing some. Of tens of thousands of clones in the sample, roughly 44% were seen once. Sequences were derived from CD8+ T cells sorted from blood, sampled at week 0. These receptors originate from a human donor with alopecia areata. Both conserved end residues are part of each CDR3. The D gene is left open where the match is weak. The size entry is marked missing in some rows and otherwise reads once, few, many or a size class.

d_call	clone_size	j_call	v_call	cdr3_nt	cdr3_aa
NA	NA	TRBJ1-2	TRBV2	TGTGCCAGCAGTACTCCAGGGTTAGATGGTGGCTACACCTTC	CASSTPGLDGGYTF
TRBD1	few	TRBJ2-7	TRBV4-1	TGCGCCAGCAGCCAGCCGACAGGGTCCCGTTCCTACGAGCAGTACTTC	CASSQPTGSRSYEQYF
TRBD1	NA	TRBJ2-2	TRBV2	TGTGCCAGCCCAAAGGGACAGGGGAACACCGGGGAGCTGTTTTTT	CASPKGQGNTGELFF
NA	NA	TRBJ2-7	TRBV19	TGTGCCAGTAACCCCGGACGTATTAATGACGAGCAGTACTTC	CASNPGRINDEQYF
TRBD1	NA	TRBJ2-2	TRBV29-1	TGCAGCGTCGTAGGGGGGACAGGGGCCGGGGAGCTGTTTTTT	CSVVGGTGAGELFF
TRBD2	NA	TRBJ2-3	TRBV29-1	TGCAGCGTTCGAGCGGGAGGCGGAACAGATACGCAGTATTTT	CSVRAGGGTDTQYF
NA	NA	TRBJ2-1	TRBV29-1	TGCAGCGGGGGAACGAGCTCCTACAATGAGCAGTTCTTC	CSGGTSSYNEQFF
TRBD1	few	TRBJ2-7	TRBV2	TGTGCCAGCAGTGAAGGCCCCGGACAGGGTTTTGTCTACGAGCAGTACTTC	CASSEGPGQGFVYEQYF
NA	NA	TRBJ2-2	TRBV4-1	TGCGCCAGCAGCGCAAGCAGGAACACCGGGGAGCTGTTTTTT	CASSASRNTGELFF
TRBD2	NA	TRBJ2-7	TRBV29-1	TGCAGCGTTCTTGGCGGGAGGGCCTACGAGCAGTACTTC	CSVLGGRAYEQYF
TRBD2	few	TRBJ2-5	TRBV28	TGTGCCAGCAGTTTATGGACTAGCGGGGCGACCCAAGAGACCCAGTACTTC	CASSLWTSGATQETQYF
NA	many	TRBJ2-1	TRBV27	TGTGCCAGCAGTTACACACGGGAAGGCAATGAGCAGTTCTTC	CASSYTREGNEQFF
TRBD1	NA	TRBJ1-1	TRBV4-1	TGCGCCAGCAGCCAGAGGACAGGGGCGGGGGCTGAAGCTTTCTTT	CASSQRTGAGAEAFF
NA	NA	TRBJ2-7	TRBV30	TGTGCCTGGAGTGAAAGTTACGAGCAGTACTTC	CAWSESYEQYF
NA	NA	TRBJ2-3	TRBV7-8	TGTGCCAGCAGCTTGAAGGAGGGGCTTGAATCTAGCACAGATACGCAGTATTTT	CASSLKEGLESSTDTQYF
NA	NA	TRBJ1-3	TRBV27	TGTGCCAGCAGCCGGAGGGGCTCTGGAAACACCATATATTTT	CASSRRGSGNTIYF
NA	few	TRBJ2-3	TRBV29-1	TGCAGCGACCTCACAGATACGCAGTATTTT	CSDLTDTQYF
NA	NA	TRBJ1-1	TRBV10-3	TGTGCCATCAGTGAGTCGACCGCAACTGAAGCTTTCTTT	CAISESTATEAFF
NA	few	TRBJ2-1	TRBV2	TGTGCCAGCAGTGAAGGCTTATCCGATGAGCAGTTCTTC	CASSEGLSDEQFF
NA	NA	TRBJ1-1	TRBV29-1	TGCAGCGTTGGTGTTAGTACTGAAGCTTTCTTT	CSVGVSTEAFF
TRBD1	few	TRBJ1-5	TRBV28	TGTGCCAGCAGTTTCCAGGGGGGGCAGCCCCAGCATTTT	CASSFQGGQPQHF
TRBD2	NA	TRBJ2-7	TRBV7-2	TGTGCCAGCAGCTTAGACCTTTTACTAGCGGGAGGCCTCTACGAGCAGTACTTC	CASSLDLLLAGGLYEQYF
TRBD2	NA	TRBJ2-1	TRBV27	TGTGCCAGCAGTATAGGACTAGCGGGAGTCAATGAGCAGTTCTTC	CASSIGLAGVNEQFF
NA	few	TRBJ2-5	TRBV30	TGTGCCTGGAGAGCCCTCGCGGTGGGGGAGACCCAGTACTTC	CAWRALAVGETQYF